Detailed here is one T cell receptor (beta chain). This sample is part of a study of blood T cell repertoires in COVID-19. Study-level background: Some COVID-19 samples were acute and others convalescent; all came from the United States, Italy and Spain. The analysed material was cDNA or gDNA that came from T cells, B-cell-depleted T cells, or PBMCs.

The junction had 7 bases not matched to a gene; V was cut back by 4 bases and J by 5 bases. Germline CDR1 and CDR2: LGHNA and YSLEER. The CDR3 is 15 residues long. How the authors handled the data: Estimation of nucleated cell counts was performed using reference gene primer amplification. Profiling relied on immunoSEQ multiplex PCR, and the TCRdb table lists in-frame clones only, not all of them. Clone size and V and J calls were adopted from that table, with D and trimming inferred from the DNA. The sample carries more than 100,000 clones, around 84% recorded once. Sequences were obtained from peripheral blood. The source of this sequence is a woman aged 80 or over with acute or convalescent COVID-19. The chain recombines TRBV4-3 with TRBJ1-4, with 7 bases identical to TRBD1. The CDR3 region is CASSPPGQQNEKLFF. CDR3 in DNA: TGCGCCAGCAGCCCACCGGGACAGCAAAATGAAAAACTGTTTTTT.